The 3 T cell receptor beta chains presented below share a single source sample, sequenced in a study of T cells in Graves' hyperthyroidism and ophthalmopathy. Regions amplified from RNA transcripts were the TCR beta CDR3 regions. The HTBI primer set was used in a first-round RT-PCR of the TCR CDR3. TCRdb called the multiplex PCR reads again in MiXCR, with one record for every CDR3 protein. The profile shows over 650,000 distinct CDR3 sequences, about 15% of them singletons. The sample taken for sequencing was blood. These receptors all stem from a man between 18 and 29 years old with Graves' hyperthyroidism.

On this clonotype itself: A much more abundant neighbour one base away suggests this may be a read error. J is TRBJ2-1 and V is TRBV11-3; no reliable D call. CDR3 length equals 13 residues. CDR1 is SGHNT and CDR2 is YENEEA in the germline V gene. Trimming removed 3 bases from V and 9 bases from J, with 12 bases in between. CDR3 protein: CASSFSENSEQFF. The CDR3 nucleotides are TGTGCCAGCAGCTTCTCGGAGAACAGTGAGCAGTTCTTC.

The chain employs TRBV3-1 and TRBJ2-5; 8 bases are shared with TRBD1. The CDR3 contains 17 residues. Trimming cost V 0 bases and J 0 bases; bases outside gene matches: 6. The germline CDR1 and CDR2 sequences are LGHDT and YNNKEL (reference sequence). As DNA, the CDR3 is TGTGCCAGCAGCCAAGAAGGTCGACAGGGGTACCAAGAGACCCAGTACTTC. Encoded protein: CASSQEGRQGYQETQYF.

This clonotype was counted many times. The chain recombines TRBV30 with TRBJ2-2; D not resolved. Deletions cut 2 bases from V and 5 bases from J, with 6 bases between. The CDR3 has 12 residues. Germline V gives CDR1 GTSNPN, CDR2 SVGIG (reference sequence). CDR3 residues: CAWSMGTGELFF. Here the CDR3 DNA reads TGTGCCTGGAGTATGGGGACCGGGGAGCTGTTTTTT.